One and the same sample provided the 8 T cell receptor beta chains below, sequenced in a study of blood T cell repertoires in COVID-19. Produced via immunoSEQ multiplex PCR; TCRdb's table is partial and in-frame only. Of about 190,000 clones listed, roughly 84% are singletons. The sample comprised PBMCs or T cells enriched from blood (not recorded which). The receptors were gathered from a woman in her 30s who had been exposed to COVID-19.

Only one count was recorded for this clone. The chain has TRBV6-2 or TRBV6-3 and TRBJ1-5; D is perhaps TRBD1 (6 bases). Germline assignment: CDR1 MNHEY and CDR2 SVGEGT. There are 13 residues in the CDR3. Between the trimmed V and J ends, which lost 5 bases and 7 bases, there was a span of 12 bases. This chain's CDR3 is CASSRGGNQPQHF. For the CDR3, the DNA is TGTGCCAGCAGTCGAGGGGGAAACCAGCCCCAGCATTTT.

The V and J genes are TRBV30 and TRBJ2-5, with TRBD2 as a possible D gene (6 bases). Looked up from germline, CDR1 is GTSNPN and CDR2 is SVGIG (reference sequence). The CDR3 runs 12 residues. The germline V and J ends were trimmed by 6 bases and 2 bases, with 10 bases remaining between them. DNA of the CDR3: TGTGCCTGTCAAGCGGGTCAAGAGACCCAGTACTTC. Protein: CACQAGQETQYF. Using reference TRBV30 and TRBJ2-5 for the parts outside the CDR3, the full variable domain is SQTIHQWPATLVQPVGSPLSLECTVEGTSNPNLYWYRQAAGRGLQLLFYSVGIGQISSEVPQNLSASRPQDRQFILSSKKLLLSDSGFYLCACQAGQETQYFGPGTRLLVL.

The rearrangement uses TRBV5-6 and TRBJ2-1; 7 bases align to TRBD1. The CDR3 loop spans 15 amino acids. Germline trimming cut 2 bases from V and 2 bases from J; bases unmatched to any gene: 4. Per germline, CDR1 SGHDT and CDR2 YYEEEE. DNA for the CDR3: TGTGCCAGCAGCTTTGGGCAGGGGGCCTACAATGAGCAGTTCTTC. Protein sequence: CASSFGQGAYNEQFF.

The J gene is TRBJ1-2, the V gene TRBV4-3; 8 bases align to TRBD1. Germline values: CDR1 LGHNA, CDR2 YSLEER. V dropped 1 base and J dropped 8; count of bases not matched to a gene: 12. CDR3 size: 16 residues. The CDR3 sequence is CASSQAPGQGPKGYTF. DNA for the CDR3: TGCGCCAGCAGCCAAGCTCCTGGACAGGGCCCTAAGGGCTACACCTTC.

The chain's CDR3 is CASSGGQIFYGYTF. The DNA for the CDR3 is TGTGCCAGCAGCGGGGGACAGATCTTCTATGGCTACACCTTC. This chain connects TRBV3-1 (or the pseudogene TRBV3-2) to TRBJ1-2; 7 nucleotides agree with TRBD1. The CDR3 contains 14 residues. Germline assignment: CDR1 LGHDT and CDR2 YNNKEL (reference sequence). The V gene end was trimmed by 5 bases and the J gene end by 4 bases; junction bases not matched to a gene: 7.

CDR3 coding DNA: TGCGCCAGCAGCTTTTCCTCGCGGGGTCCTTTAGGGGAGACCCAGTACTTC. It translates to CASSFSSRGPLGETQYF. The V and J genes are TRBV5-1 and TRBJ2-5; TRBD2 might be the D (6 bases). Trimming pared 2 bases from V and 5 bases from J, leaving 22 bases between. The CDR3 is 17 amino acids. Germline CDR1 and CDR2: SGHRS and YFSETQ.

The CDR3 DNA sequence: TGTGCCAGCAGCGACAGCGGGGGGGCAGGGGAGACCCAGTACTTC. This gives the protein CASSDSGGAGETQYF. The J gene is TRBJ2-5, the V gene TRBV6-5; 10 nucleotides align to TRBD2. Germline V lookup: CDR1 MNHEY, CDR2 SVGAGI. J was trimmed by 5 bases and V by 6 bases; bases with no gene match: 9. The CDR3 runs to 15 residues.

The DNA for the CDR3 is TGTGCCAGCAGGGACAGATCTAGCTCCTACGAGCAGTACTTC. The encoded protein is CASRDRSSSYEQYF. This chain joins TRBV2 and TRBJ2-7; the D gene is possibly TRBD1 (6 bases). Looked up from germline, CDR1 is SNHLY and CDR2 is FYNNEI. V shed 6 bases and J shed 0 bases, with 12 bases lying between them. CDR3 size: 14 residues.